The 2 T cell receptor beta chains below were found in one sample sequenced in a study of response to subunit inactivated influenza vaccine. In TCRdb, the RT-PCR reads were re-called with MiXCR into one record per CDR3 protein. The sample consists of about 650,000 distinct CDR3 sequences, less than 20% of them appearing once. The sequences come from PBMCs from blood, collected about 12 days after vaccination. The source is a man aged 50 or older who received an inactivated influenza vaccine.

The chain is built from TRBV7-2 and TRBJ2-3; D is perhaps TRBD1 (5 bases). Trimming cost V 0 bases and J 7 bases, with 11 bases left between them. CDR3 length equals 14 residues. Germline assignment: CDR1 SGHTA and CDR2 FQGNSA. The CDR3 nucleotides are TGTGCCAGCAGCTTAGCCCTCCAGGGTCATACGCAGTATTTT. Its protein product is CASSLALQGHTQYF.

The V gene is TRBV7-2, the J gene TRBJ2-7; D possibly uses TRBD1 or TRBD2 (5 bases each). Germline V CDR1 and CDR2: SGHTA, FQGNSA. This CDR3 is 15 amino acids long. V dropped 4 bases and J dropped 3 bases, with 16 bases sitting between them. The CDR3 here is CASSSSGREGYEQYF. CDR3 DNA sequence: TGTGCCAGCAGCTCCTCGGGACGCGAGGGCTACGAGCAGTACTTC. Full variable domain (missing parts from reference TRBV7-2 and TRBJ2-7): GAGVSQSPSNKVTEKGKDVELRCDPISGHTALYWYRQSLGQGLEFLIYFQGNSAPDKSGLPSDRFSAERTGGSVSTLTIQRTQQEDSAVYLCASSSSGREGYEQYFGPGTRLTVT.